A single count supports the clone carrying this TCR beta chain. This entry belongs to a study of OX40 agonist ivuxolimab in advanced cancers. The CDR3 runs 14 residues. V was shortened by 7 bases and J by 6 bases, with 18 bases between the two germline ends. Germline CDR1 and CDR2: MDHEN and SYDVKM. Using immunoSEQ multiplex PCR, the repertoire was profiled, and TCRdb retains in-frame clones only, with some absent. The sample shows about 29,000 clones, under 80% of them seen only once. The sample in question was CD4+ or CD8+ T cells sorted from blood, obtained in a trial of the OX40 agonist ivuxolimab. The clonotype was recovered from an adult with an advanced solid tumor such as melanoma, head and neck, liver or kidney cancer. This chain uses TRBV28 with TRBJ1-2; the D is unclear. DNA for the CDR3: TGTGCCAGCATCAAACCGGGAGAGAAAAATGGCTACACCTTC. Protein sequence: CASIKPGEKNGYTF.